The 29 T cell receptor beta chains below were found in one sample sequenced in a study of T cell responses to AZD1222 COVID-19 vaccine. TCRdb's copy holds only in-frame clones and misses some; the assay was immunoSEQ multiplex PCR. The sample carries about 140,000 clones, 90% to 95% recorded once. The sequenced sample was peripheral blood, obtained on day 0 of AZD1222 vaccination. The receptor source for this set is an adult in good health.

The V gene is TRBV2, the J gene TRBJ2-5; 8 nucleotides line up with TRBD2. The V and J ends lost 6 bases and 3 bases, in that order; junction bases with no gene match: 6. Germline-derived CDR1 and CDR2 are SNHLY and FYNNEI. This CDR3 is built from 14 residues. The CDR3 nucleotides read TGTGCCAGCAGCTTTAACGGGAGGGAAGAGACCCAGTACTTC. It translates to CASSFNGREETQYF.

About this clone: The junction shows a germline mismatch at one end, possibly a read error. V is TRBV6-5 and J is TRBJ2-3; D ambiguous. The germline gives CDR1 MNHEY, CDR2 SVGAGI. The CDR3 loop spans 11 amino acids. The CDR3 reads CASSNSDTQYF. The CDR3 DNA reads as TGTGCCAGCAGTAACTCGGATACGCAGTATTTT.

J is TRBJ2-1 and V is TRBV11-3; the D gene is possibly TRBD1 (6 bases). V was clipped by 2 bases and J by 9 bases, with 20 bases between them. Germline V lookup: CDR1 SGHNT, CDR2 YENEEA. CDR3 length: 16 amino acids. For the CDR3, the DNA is TGTGCCAGCAGCTTAATAGGGGGAGAATGGGTGAGTGAGCAGTTCTTC. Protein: CASSLIGGEWVSEQFF.

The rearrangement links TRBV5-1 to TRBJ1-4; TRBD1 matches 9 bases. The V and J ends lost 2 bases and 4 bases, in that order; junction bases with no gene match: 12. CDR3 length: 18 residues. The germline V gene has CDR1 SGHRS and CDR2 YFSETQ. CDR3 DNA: TGCGCCAGCAGCTTCGAAGACAGGGGGGGAATTGGTAATGAAAAACTGTTTTTT. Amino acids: CASSFEDRGGIGNEKLFF.

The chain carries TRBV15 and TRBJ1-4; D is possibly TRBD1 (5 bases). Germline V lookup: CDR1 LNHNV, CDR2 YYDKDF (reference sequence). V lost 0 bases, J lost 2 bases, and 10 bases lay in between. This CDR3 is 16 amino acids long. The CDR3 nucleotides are TGTGCCACCAGCAGAGATATTGGGGGGACTAATGAAAAACTGTTTTTT. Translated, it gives CATSRDIGGTNEKLFF.

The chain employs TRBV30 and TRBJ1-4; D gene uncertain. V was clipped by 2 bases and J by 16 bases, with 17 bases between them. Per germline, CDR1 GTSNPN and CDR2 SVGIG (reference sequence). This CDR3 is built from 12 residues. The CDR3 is CAWSIPYGTPFF. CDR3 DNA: TGTGCCTGGAGTATTCCCTACGGAACTCCGTTTTTT.

This chain's CDR3 is CASSQGSARGLYGYTF. CDR3 DNA: TGTGCCAGCAGCCAGGGGTCGGCCAGGGGCCTTTATGGCTACACCTTC. The rearrangement joins TRBV5-6 to TRBJ1-2; D possibly corresponds to TRBD1 (6 bases). V lost 4 bases and J lost 5, with 21 bases in between. The CDR3 has 16 amino acids. The germline V gene has CDR1 SGHDT and CDR2 YYEEEE. Supplemented by reference TRBV5-6 and TRBJ1-2, the full variable domain reads DAGVTQSPTHLIKTRGQQVTLRCSPKSGHDTVSWYQQALGQGPQFIFQYYEEEERQRGNFPDRFSGHQFPNYSSELNVNALLLGDSALYLCASSQGSARGLYGYTFGSGTRLTVV.

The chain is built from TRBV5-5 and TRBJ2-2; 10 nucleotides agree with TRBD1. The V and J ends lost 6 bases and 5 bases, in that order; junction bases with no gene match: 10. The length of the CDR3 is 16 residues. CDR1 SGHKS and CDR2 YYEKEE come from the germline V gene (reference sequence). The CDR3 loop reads CASIKDGQGVTGELFF. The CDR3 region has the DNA TGTGCCAGCATCAAAGATGGACAGGGGGTGACCGGGGAGCTGTTTTTT.

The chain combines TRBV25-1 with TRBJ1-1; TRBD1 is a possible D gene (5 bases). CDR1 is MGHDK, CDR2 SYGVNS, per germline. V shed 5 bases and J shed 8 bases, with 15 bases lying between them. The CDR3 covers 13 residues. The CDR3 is CASSKGTTAEAFF. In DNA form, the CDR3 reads TGTGCCAGCAGTAAAGGGACGACAGCCGAAGCTTTCTTT.

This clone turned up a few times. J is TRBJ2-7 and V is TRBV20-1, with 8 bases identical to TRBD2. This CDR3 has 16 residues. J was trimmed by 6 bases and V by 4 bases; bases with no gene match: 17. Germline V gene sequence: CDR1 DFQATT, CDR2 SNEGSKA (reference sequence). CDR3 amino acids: CSATEEGLGDVGEQYF. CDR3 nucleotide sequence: TGCAGTGCTACTGAGGAGGGACTAGGCGACGTCGGCGAGCAGTACTTC.

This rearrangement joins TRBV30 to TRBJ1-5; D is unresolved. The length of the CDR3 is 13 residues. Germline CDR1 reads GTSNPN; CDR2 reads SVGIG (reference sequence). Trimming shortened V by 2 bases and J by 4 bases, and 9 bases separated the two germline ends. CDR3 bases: TGTGCCTGGAGTCCGTCAGATAATCAGCCCCAGCATTTT. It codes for CAWSPSDNQPQHF.

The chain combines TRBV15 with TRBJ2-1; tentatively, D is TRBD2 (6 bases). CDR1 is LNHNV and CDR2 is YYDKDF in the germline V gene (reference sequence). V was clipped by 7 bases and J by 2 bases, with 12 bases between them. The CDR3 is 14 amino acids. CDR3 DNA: TGTGCCACCACCCGGGACTCAACCTACAATGAGCAGTTCTTC. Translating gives CATTRDSTYNEQFF.

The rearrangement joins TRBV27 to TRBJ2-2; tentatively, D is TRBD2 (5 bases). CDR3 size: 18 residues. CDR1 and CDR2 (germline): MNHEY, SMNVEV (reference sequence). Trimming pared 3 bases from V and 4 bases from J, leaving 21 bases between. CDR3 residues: CASSLRLSHTGFTGELFF. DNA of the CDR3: TGTGCCAGCAGTTTGAGGCTCTCCCACACGGGGTTCACCGGGGAGCTGTTTTTT.

The chain's CDR3 is CASSEALVEYSNQPQHF. The DNA for the CDR3 is TGTGCCAGCAGTGAAGCCCTAGTGGAGTATAGCAATCAGCCCCAGCATTTT. J is TRBJ1-5 and V is TRBV6-1; D is undetermined. CDR1 is MNHNS, CDR2 SASEGT, per germline. Trimming removed 0 bases at V and 0 bases at J, with 12 bases between. This CDR3 has 17 residues.

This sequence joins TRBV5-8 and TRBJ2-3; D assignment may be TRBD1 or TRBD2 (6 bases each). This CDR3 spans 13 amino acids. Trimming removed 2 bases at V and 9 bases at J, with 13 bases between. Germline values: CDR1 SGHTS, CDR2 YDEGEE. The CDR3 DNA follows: TGTGCCAGCAGCTTAGGAGGGGGAACCACGCAGTATTTT. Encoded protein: CASSLGGGTTQYF.

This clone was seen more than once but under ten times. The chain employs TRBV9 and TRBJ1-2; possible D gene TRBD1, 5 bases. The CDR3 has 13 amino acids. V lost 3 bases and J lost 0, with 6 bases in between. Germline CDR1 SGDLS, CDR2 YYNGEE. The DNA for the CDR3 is TGTGCCAGCAGCGAGGGACCTAACTATGGCTACACCTTC. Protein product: CASSEGPNYGYTF.

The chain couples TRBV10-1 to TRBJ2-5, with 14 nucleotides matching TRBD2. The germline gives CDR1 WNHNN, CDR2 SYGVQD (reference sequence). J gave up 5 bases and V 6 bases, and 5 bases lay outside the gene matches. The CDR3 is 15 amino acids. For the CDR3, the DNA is TGCGCCAGCAGGCCGACTAGCGGGGGGGCTGAGACCCAGTACTTC. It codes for CASRPTSGGAETQYF.

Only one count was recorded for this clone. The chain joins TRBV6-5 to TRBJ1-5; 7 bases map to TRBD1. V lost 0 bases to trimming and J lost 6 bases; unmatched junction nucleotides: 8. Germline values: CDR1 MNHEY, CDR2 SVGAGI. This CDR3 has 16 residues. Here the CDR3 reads CASSYSGDRVSQPQHF. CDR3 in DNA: TGTGCCAGCAGTTACTCGGGAGACAGGGTGAGTCAGCCCCAGCATTTT.

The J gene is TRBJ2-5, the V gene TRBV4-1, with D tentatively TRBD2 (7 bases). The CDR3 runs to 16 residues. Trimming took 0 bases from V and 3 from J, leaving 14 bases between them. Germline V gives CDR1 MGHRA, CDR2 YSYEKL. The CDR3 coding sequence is TGCGCCAGCAGCCAAGAAGGGGGGGGTCTTGAAGAGACCCAGTACTTC. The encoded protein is CASSQEGGGLEETQYF.

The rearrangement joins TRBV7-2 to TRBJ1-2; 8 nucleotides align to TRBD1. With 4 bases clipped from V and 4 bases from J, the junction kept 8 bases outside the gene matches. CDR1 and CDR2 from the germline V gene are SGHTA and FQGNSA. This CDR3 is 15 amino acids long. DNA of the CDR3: TGTGCCAGCAGCTCCCCGACAGGGGCGGTCTATGGCTACACCTTC. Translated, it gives CASSSPTGAVYGYTF.

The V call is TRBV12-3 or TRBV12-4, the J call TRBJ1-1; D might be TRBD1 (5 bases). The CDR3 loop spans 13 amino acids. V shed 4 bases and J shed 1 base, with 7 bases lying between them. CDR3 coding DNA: TGTGCCAGCAGTTCGACAGAGAACACTGAAGCTTTCTTT. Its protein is CASSSTENTEAFF.

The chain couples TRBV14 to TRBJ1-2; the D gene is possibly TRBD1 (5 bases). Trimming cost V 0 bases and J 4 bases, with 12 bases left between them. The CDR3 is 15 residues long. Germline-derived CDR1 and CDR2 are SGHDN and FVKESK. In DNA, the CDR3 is TGTGCCAGCAGCCAAGAACGGGGGGGTACCTATGGCTACACCTTC. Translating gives CASSQERGGTYGYTF.

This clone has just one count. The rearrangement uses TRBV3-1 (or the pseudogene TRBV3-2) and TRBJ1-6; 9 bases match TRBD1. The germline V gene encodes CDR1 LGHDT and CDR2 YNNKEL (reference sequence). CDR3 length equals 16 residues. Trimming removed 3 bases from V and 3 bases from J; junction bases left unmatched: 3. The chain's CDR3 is CASSHRDRDYNSPLHF. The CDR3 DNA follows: TGTGCCAGCAGCCACCGGGACAGGGACTATAATTCACCCCTCCACTTT.

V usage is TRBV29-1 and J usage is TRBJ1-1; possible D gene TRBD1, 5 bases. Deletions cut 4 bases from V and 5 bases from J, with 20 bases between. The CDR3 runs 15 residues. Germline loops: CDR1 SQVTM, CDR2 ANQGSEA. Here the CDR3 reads CSVGLQFPWGTEAFF. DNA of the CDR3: TGCAGCGTTGGTTTACAGTTCCCTTGGGGGACTGAAGCTTTCTTT.

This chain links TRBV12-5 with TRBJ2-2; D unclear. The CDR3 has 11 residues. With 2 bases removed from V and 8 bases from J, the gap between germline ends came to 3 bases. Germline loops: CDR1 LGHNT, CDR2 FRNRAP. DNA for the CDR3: TGTGCTAGTGGTTTGTTGGGGGAGCTGTTTTTT. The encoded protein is CASGLLGELFF.

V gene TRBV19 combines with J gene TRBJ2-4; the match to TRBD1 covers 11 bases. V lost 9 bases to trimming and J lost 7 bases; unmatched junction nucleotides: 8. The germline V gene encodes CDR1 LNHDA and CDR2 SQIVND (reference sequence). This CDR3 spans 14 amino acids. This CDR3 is CASGPGTGGNIQYF. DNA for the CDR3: TGTGCCAGCGGCCCCGGGACAGGGGGGAACATTCAGTACTTC.

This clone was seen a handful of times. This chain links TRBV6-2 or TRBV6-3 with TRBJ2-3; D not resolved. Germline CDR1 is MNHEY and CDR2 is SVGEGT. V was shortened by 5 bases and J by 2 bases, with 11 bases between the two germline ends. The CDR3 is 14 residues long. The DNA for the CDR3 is TGTGCCAGCAGTCTCGGGTCAGACACAGATACGCAGTATTTT. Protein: CASSLGSDTDTQYF.

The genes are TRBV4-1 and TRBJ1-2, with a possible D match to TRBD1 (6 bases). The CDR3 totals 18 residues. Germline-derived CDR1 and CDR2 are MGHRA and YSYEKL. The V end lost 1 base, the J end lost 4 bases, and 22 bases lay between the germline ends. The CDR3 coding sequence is TGCGCCAGCAGCCAAGGTGGACAGCTTACCGGTCAGAGCTATGGCTACACCTTC. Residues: CASSQGGQLTGQSYGYTF.

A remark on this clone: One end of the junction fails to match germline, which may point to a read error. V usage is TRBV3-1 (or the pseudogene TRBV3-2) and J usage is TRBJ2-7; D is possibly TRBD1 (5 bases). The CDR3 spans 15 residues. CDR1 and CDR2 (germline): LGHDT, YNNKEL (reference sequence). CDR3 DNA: TGTGCCAGCAGCCAGTCAGGGCGGAGCTCCTACGAGCGGTACTTC. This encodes CASSQSGRSSYERYF.